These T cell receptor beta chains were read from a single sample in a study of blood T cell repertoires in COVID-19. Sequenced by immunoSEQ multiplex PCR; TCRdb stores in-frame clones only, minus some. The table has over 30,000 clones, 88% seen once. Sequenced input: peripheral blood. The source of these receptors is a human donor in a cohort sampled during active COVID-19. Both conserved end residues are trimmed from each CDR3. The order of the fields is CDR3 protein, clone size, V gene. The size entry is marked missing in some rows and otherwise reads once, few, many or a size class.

ASSLADKNEKLF | - | TRBV5-1
ASYMGQGSTGNTIY | - | TRBV11-2
ASSPLAGTGYEQY | - | TRBV27
ASSLTAVGASTGELF | - | TRBV7-3
ASSPGLVGDNEQF | - | TRBV9
ASTGTYSGGYT | - | TRBV2
ASSPQGTNEKLF | - | TRBV5-1
ASSFWTGTYEQY | - | TRBV5-5
ASSLDLDKLPGGRSEQF | - | TRBV11-3
ATSDGRQGFNQPQH | - | TRBV24-1
ASSSGQGVDGYT | - | TRBV7-6
ASSSPGVNTEAF | - | TRBV7-9
ASSFGQGNQPQH | - | TRBV7-8
ASSPPAGAYNEQF | - | TRBV5-1
ASCQGEDTQY | - | TRBV5-1
ASTPGLSYEQY | - | TRBV21-1
ASTLGRGANSPTDTQY | - | TRBV28
ASSPPGPGNTIY | - | TRBV3-1/TRBV3-2
ASSIRAGARPNEQF | few | TRBV19
ASSSTLAGGLHEQF | - | TRBV6-5
ASSLARFDPRETQY | - | TRBV7-2
ASSLRAGGGTGELF | - | TRBV5-1
ASSHTGGPDTQY | - | TRBV28
ASSLGGSALYEQY | - | TRBV5-4
ASRGTPTYEQY | - | TRBV19
ASSLGQINEQF | - | TRBV27
ASSSTGALANTGELF | - | TRBV19
ASSWKSGRRRTSTDTQY | - | TRBV5-4
ASKHSSGANVLT | - | TRBV7-9
ASSQTGTGNQPQH | - | TRBV28
ASSYSGGDYNEQF | - | TRBV5-1
ASSLGLAGAVEQF | few | TRBV6-5
AAKRGGSYNSPLH | once | TRBV6-5
ASSDFLNQPQH | few | TRBV2
ASRPTGIYTDTQY | - | TRBV2
ASGYTGGYTEAF | - | TRBV7-8
ASSFGGVGLAFEQF | - | TRBV28
AWSAIAHQETQY | - | TRBV30
ASSLALAGEQY | - | TRBV5-1
SASVYDRIISGNNSPLH | - | TRBV20-1
ASAPGSGFYNEQF | - | TRBV12-5
SVAPGGTYEQY | - | TRBV29-1
ASSYFSTGEKLF | - | TRBV6-5
ASSPKTGGANTGELF | - | TRBV3-1/TRBV3-2
ASSRLAGGYNEQF | once | TRBV5-4